This TCR beta chain stems from a study of T-cell reconstitution after alpha-beta-depleted transplantation in children (dated by TCRdb to about 2016). About the full investigation: The study quantitatively tracked T-cell immune reconstitution after TCRalphabeta/CD19-depleted allogeneic hematopoietic cell transplantation in children using TCR repertoire profiling. The research as a whole found: Hyperexpanded clone frequencies declined over subsequent months; after one year, T-cell counts and TCRbeta diversity were mostly attributed to newly produced T cells. In some patients, high TCRbeta diversity at day 60 was attributed to recipient T cells and intrathymic progenitors that had survived conditioning. About two months after transplant, the apparently early recovery of alphabetaT-cell counts reportedly depended on just several hundred clones that had expanded rapidly and came from non-depleted graft cells.

Explained via the paper, the treatment or condition label denotes: allogeneic hematopoietic cell transplantation with graft depleted of TCRalphabeta T cells and CD19 B cells. Transplant recipients were children who received TCRalphabeta/CD19-depleted allogeneic hematopoietic cell grafts. The method behind the library was PCR. The sample was run on an Illumina HiSeq 2500. TCR library preparation used molecular barcoding, with unique molecular identifiers applied to normalize quantification of the TCRbeta repertoire. In TCRdb, the public reads were trimmed at Q25 with fastp and aligned with MiXCR, with productive beta chains retained. Every CDR3 protein is listed once, alongside the most common genes and DNA of its rows. Recorded for this sample are around 670,000 distinct CDR3 sequences; less than 15% of them occurred a single time. Of the sample, 0.75% to 0.85% falls within the top ten clones. In regard to this clonotype: Its binding antigen is unknown. Per-base quality was not reported, and no clone a single base away is much larger than it.

Between the V and J ends, shortened by 0 bases and 8 bases respectively, the junction contains 12 bases. The CDR3 runs 13 residues from the cysteine to the phenylalanine. The DNA shown is the 39-base CDR3, in frame from base 1. The germline V gene (reference sequence) yields GTSNPN for CDR1 and SVGIG for CDR2. Here the sequenced sample was PBMCs, taken before TCRalphabeta/CD19-depleted stem cell transplant. This clonotype was sampled from a girl between 2 and 10 years old with congenital amegakaryocytic thrombocytopenia, due to receive a stem cell transplant. The chain was built from TRBV30 and TRBJ2-3, with TRBD2 as a weak D call on 5 bases. This receptor carries the CDR3 CAWSVLGEGTQYF. The DNA sequence is TGTGCCTGGAGTGTACTCGGGGAAGGTACGCAGTATTTT.